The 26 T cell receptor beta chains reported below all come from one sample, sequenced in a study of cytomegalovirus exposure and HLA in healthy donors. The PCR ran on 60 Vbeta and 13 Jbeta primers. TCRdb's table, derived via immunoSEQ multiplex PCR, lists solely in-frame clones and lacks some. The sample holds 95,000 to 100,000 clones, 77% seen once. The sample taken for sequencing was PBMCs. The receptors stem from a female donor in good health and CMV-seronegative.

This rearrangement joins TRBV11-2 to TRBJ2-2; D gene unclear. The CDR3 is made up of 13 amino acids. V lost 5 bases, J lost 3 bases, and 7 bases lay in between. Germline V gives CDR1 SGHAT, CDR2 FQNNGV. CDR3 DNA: TGTGCCAGCAGCAGACTGTACACCGGGGAGCTGTTTTTT. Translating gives CASSRLYTGELFF.

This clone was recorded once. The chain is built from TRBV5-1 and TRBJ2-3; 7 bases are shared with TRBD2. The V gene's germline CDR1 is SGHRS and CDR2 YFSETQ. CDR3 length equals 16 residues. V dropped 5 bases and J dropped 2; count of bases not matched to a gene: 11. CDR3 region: CASSPAPGGLTDTQYF. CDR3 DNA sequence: TGCGCCAGCAGTCCCGCGCCGGGGGGACTCACAGATACGCAGTATTTT.

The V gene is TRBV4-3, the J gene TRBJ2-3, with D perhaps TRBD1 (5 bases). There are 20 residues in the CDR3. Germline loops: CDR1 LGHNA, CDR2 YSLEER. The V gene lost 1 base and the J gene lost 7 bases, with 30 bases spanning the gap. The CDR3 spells CASSQGSRKVSGLKMYTQYF. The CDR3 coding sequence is TGCGCCAGCAGCCAAGGGTCTCGGAAGGTGTCAGGGTTAAAGATGTATACGCAGTATTTT.

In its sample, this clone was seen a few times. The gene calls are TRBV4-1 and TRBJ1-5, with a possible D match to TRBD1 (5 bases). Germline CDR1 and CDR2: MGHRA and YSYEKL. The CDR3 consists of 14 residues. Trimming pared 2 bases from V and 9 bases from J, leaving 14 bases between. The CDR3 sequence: CASSQSGLSGPQHF. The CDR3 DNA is TGCGCCAGCAGCCAATCGGGACTCTCCGGGCCCCAGCATTTT.

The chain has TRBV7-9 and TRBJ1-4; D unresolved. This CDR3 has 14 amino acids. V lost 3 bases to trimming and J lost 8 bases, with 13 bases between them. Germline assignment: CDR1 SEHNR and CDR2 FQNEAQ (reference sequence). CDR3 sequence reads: CASSFIPPQEKLFF. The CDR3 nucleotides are TGTGCCAGCAGCTTTATTCCCCCACAAGAAAAACTGTTTTTT. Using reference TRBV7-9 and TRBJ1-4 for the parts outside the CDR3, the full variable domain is DTGVSQNPRHKITKRGQNVTFRCDPISEHNRLYWYRQTLGQGPEFLTYFQNEAQLEKSRLLSDRFSAERPKGSFSTLEIQRTEQGDSAMYLCASSFIPPQEKLFFGSGTQLSVL.

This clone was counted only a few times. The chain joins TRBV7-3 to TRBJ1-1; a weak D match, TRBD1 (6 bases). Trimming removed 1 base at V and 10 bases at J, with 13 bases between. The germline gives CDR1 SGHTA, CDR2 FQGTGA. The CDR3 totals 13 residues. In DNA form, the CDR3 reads TGTGCCAGCAGCTTAATGGTCGGACAGTTAGCTTTCTTT. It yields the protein CASSLMVGQLAFF.

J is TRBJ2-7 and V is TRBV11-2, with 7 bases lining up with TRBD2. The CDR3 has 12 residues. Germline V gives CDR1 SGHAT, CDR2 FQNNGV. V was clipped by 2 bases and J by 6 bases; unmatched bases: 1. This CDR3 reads CASSLSGGEQYF. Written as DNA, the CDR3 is TGTGCCAGCAGCTTATCGGGGGGCGAGCAGTACTTC.

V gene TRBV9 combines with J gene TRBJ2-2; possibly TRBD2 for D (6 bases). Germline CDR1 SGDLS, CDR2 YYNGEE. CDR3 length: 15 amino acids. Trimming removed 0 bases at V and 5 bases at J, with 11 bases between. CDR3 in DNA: TGTGCCAGCAGCGTAGCGCAGGGAGGTACCGGGGAGCTGTTTTTT. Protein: CASSVAQGGTGELFF.

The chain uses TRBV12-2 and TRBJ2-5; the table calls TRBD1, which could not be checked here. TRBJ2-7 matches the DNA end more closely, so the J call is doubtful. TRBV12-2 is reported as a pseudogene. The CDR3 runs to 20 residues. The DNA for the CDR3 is TGTGCAAGTCGCTTGAGGTCCGCGGGACAGGATTTCCCCACCTCCTACGAGCAGTACTTC. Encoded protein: CASRLRSAGQDFPTSYEQYF.

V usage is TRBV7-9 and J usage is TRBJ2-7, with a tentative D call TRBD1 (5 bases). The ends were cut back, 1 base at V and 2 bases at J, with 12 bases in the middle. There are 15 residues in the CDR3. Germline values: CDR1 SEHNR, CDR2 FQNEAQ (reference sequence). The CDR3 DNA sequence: TGTGCCAGCAGCTTAGGACAGACCTTGACCTACGAGCAGTACTTC. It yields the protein CASSLGQTLTYEQYF.

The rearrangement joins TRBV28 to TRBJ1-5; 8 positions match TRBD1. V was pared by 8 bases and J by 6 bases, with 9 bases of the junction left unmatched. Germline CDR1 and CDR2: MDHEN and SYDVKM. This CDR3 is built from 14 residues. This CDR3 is CASAKQGVFQPQHF. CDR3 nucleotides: TGTGCCAGCGCAAAACAGGGGGTCTTTCAGCCCCAGCATTTT.

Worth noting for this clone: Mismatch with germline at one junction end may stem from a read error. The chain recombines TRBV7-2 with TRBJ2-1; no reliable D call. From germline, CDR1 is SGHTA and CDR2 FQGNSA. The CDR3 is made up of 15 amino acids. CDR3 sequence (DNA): TGTGCCAGCATCTTAGACTCCTTCTCCTACAATGAGCAGTTCTTC. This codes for CASILDSFSYNEQFF.

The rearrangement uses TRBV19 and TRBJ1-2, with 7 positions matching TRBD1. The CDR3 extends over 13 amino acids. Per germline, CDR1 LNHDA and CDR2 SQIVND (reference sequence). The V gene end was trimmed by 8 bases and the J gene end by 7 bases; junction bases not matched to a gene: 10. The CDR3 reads CASRLDRPSGYTF. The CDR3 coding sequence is TGTGCCAGTCGACTGGACAGGCCGAGTGGCTACACCTTC.

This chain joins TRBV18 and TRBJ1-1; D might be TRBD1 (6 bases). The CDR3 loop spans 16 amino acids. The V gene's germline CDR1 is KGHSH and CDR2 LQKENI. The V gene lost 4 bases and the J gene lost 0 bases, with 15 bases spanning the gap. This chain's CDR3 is CASSLAHRVVNTEAFF. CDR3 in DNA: TGTGCCAGCTCACTGGCCCACAGGGTAGTGAACACTGAAGCTTTCTTT.

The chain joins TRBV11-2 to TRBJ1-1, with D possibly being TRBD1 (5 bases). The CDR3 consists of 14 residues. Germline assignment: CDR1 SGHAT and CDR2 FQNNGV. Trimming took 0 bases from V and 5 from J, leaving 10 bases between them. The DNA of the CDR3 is TGTGCCAGCAGCTTAGAGCGGGGGGGAACTGAAGCTTTCTTT. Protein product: CASSLERGGTEAFF.

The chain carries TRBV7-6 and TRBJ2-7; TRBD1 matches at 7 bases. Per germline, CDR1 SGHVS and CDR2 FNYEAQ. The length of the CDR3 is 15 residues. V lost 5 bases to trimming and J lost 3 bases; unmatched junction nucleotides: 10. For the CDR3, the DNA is TGTGCCAGCAGCCGCGGACCGGGACAGAACTACGAGCAGTACTTC. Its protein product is CASSRGPGQNYEQYF.

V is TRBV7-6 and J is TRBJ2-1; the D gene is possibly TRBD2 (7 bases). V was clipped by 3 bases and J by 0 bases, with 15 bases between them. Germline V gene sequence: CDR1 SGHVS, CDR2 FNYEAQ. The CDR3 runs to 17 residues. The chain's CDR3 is CASSFGGAQSSYNEQFF. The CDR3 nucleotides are TGTGCCAGCAGCTTTGGGGGGGCCCAAAGCTCCTACAATGAGCAGTTCTTC.

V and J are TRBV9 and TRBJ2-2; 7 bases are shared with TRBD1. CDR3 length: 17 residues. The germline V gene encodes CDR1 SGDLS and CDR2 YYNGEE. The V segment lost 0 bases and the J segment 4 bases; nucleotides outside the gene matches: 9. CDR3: CASSVVISGGSTGELFF. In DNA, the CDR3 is TGTGCCAGCAGCGTAGTAATATCAGGGGGAAGCACCGGGGAGCTGTTTTTT.

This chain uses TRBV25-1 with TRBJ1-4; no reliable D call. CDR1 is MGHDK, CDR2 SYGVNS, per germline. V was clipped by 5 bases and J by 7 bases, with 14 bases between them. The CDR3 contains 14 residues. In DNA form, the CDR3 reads TGTGCCAGCAGTCGACCGCCTAGCCGTGAAAAACTGTTTTTT. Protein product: CASSRPPSREKLFF.

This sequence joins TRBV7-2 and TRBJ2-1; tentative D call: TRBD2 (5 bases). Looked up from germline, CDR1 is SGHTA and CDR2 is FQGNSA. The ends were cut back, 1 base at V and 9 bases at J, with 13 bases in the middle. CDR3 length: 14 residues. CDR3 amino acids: CASSLEAAAREQFF. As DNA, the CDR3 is TGTGCCAGCAGCTTAGAAGCGGCGGCGCGTGAGCAGTTCTTC.

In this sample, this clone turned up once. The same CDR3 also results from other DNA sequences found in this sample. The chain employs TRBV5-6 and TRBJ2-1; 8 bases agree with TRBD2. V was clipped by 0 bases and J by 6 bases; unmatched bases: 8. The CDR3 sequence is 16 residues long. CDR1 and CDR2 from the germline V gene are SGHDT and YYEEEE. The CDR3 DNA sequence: TGTGCCAGCAGCTTGGATGGGACCAGCGGGAGCAATGAGCAGTTCTTC. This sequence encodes CASSLDGTSGSNEQFF.

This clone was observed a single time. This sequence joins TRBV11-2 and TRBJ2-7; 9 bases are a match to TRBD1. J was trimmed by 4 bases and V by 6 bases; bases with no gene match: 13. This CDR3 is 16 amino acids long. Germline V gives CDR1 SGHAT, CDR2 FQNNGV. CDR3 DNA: TGTGCCAGCAGTTCGATAGGGGACAGGGAGAAATACGAGCAGTACTTC. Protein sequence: CASSSIGDREKYEQYF.

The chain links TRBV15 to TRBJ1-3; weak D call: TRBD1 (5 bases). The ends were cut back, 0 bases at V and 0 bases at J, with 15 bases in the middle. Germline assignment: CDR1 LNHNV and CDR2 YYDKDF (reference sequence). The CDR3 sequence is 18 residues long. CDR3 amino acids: CATSRDVTRDLSGNTIYF. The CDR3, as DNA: TGTGCCACCAGCAGAGATGTGACCAGGGATCTCTCTGGAAACACCATATATTTT.

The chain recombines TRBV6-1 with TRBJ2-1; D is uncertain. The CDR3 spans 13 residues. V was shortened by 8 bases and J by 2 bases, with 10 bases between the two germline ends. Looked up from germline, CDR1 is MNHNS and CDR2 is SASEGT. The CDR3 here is CASGSLAYNEQFF. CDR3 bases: TGTGCCAGCGGCTCCCTAGCCTACAATGAGCAGTTCTTC.

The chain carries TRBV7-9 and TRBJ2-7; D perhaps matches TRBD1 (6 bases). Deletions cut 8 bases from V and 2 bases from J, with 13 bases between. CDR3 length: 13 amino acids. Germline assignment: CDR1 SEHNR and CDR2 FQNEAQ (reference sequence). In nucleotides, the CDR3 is TGTGCCAGCGGGGGCAAGTATGCCTACGAGCAGTACTTC. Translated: CASGGKYAYEQYF.

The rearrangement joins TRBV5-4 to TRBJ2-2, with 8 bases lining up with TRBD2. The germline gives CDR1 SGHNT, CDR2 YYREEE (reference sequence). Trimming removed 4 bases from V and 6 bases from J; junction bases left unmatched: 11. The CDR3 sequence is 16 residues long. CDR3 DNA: TGTGCCAGCAGCCCACGGACTAGCAGAATGGCCGGGGAGCTGTTTTTT. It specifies CASSPRTSRMAGELFF.